A single sample gave rise to the 13 T cell receptor beta chains below, sequenced in a study of identical twins (dated by TCRdb to about 2016). Receptors were amplified or captured by 5' RACE. Instrument on record: Illumina HiSeq 2000. The public reads were run again by TCRdb, first through fastp at Q25 and then through MiXCR, and only productive beta chains were kept. When rows share a CDR3 protein, they turn into one entry using the most common DNA and genes. The sample table contains approximately 680,000 distinct CDR3 sequences; only one count was recorded for roughly 7.1% of them. The top ten constitute 1.6% of the sample. These same data were also listed under a study on yellow fever vaccine responses in identical twins.

Sequencing used PBMCs. The receptors originated from a woman aged 18-29 years in good health.

This clonotype was detected ten times or more. V and J are TRBV4-1 and TRBJ2-6, with D tentatively TRBD1 or TRBD2 (5 bases each). Germline V lookup: CDR1 MGHRA, CDR2 YSYEKL. V was clipped by 3 bases and J by 2 bases, with 8 bases between them. CDR3 size: 15 residues. The chain's CDR3 is CASSQGVTGANVLTF. The CDR3 DNA is TGCGCCAGCAGCCAGGGGGTAACTGGGGCCAACGTCCTGACTTTC.

This clonotype was counted many times. The chain recombines TRBV7-9 with TRBJ2-7, with D tentatively TRBD2 (7 bases). Trimming cost V 5 bases and J 4 bases, with 15 bases left between them. Germline loops: CDR1 SEHNR, CDR2 FQNEAQ (reference sequence). CDR3 size: 14 residues. Written as DNA, the CDR3 is TGTGCCAGCAGCGAACAGGGAGGGCCGTACGAGCAGTACTTC. Protein sequence: CASSEQGGPYEQYF.

This clonotype has only a few counts. The V call is TRBV20-1, the J call TRBJ2-1; 7 positions match TRBD2. CDR1 and CDR2 from the germline V gene are DFQATT and SNEGSKA (reference sequence). The CDR3 is 20 residues long. J was trimmed by 0 bases and V by 5 bases; bases with no gene match: 22. CDR3 loop: CSADTVSGWEPGSSYNEQFF. For the CDR3, the DNA is TGCAGTGCTGACACCGTTAGCGGGTGGGAACCCGGGAGCTCCTACAATGAGCAGTTCTTC.

Only a few counts were recorded for this clonotype. The chain couples TRBV7-2 to TRBJ1-2; the match to TRBD1 covers 7 bases. The CDR3 has 15 amino acids. J gave up 8 bases and V 1 base, and 10 bases lay outside the gene matches. CDR1 and CDR2 (germline): SGHTA, FQGNSA. The CDR3 spells CASSLVRTGLEGYTF. The CDR3 bases are TGTGCCAGCAGCTTAGTGCGGACAGGCCTAGAGGGCTACACCTTC. The variable domain in full, with the rest retrieved from reference TRBV7-2 and TRBJ1-2, is GAGVSQSPSNKVTEKGKDVELRCDPISGHTALYWYRQSLGQGLEFLIYFQGNSAPDKSGLPSDRFSAERTGGSVSTLTIQRTQQEDSAVYLCASSLVRTGLEGYTFGSGTRLTVV.

This chain connects TRBV5-1 to TRBJ2-7, with unresolved D. Deletions cut 0 bases from V and 3 bases from J, with 10 bases between. Germline CDR1 reads SGHRS; CDR2 reads YFSETQ. This CDR3 has 14 residues. The CDR3 bases are TGCGCCAGCAGCTTGGGTAGCAGCCACTACGAGCAGTACTTC. It encodes CASSLGSSHYEQYF.

This clonotype was seen at least ten times. This chain uses TRBV28 with TRBJ1-4; the D gene is possibly TRBD1 (6 bases). The V gene lost 6 bases and the J gene lost 7 bases, with 18 bases spanning the gap. Germline CDR1 reads MDHEN; CDR2 reads SYDVKM. This CDR3 has 15 residues. The CDR3 bases are TGTGCCAGCAGCCAGTATCAGGGGCAAAGTGAAAAACTGTTTTTT. Encoded protein: CASSQYQGQSEKLFF. Based on the CDR3 plus reference TRBV28 and TRBJ1-4, the full variable domain is DVKVTQSSRYLVKRTGEKVFLECVQDMDHENMFWYRQDPGLGLRLIYFSYDVKMKEKGDIPEGYSVSREKKERFSLILESASTNQTSMYLCASSQYQGQSEKLFFGSGTQLSVL.

Regarding this clonotype: Sequence at one end of the junction differs from germline and may be a read error. This chain links TRBV12-3 or TRBV12-4 with TRBJ2-2; 12 bases agree with TRBD2. The CDR3 spans 16 residues. The DNA for the CDR3 is TGTGCCAGCACCCTGGGACTAGCGGGTAACACCAGGGAGCTGTTTTTT. Translating gives CASTLGLAGNTRELFF.

Many counts were recorded for this clonotype. The chain carries TRBV20-1 and TRBJ2-1, with TRBD1 matching over 11 bases. Germline V gene data show CDR1 as DFQATT and CDR2 as SNEGSKA (reference sequence). This CDR3 is built from 13 residues. Losses at the gene ends were 7 bases for V and 7 bases for J; bases not matched to a gene: 6. DNA for the CDR3: TGCAGTGTACCGGGACAGGGGGGGAATGAGCAGTTCTTC. It is translated as CSVPGQGGNEQFF.

This clonotype was found a few times. The chain couples TRBV29-1 to TRBJ2-3; the D gene is possibly TRBD2 (6 bases). This CDR3 comprises 15 residues. Germline values: CDR1 SQVTM, CDR2 ANQGSEA. Trimming cost V 0 bases and J 4 bases, with 14 bases left between them. The CDR3 reads CSVEEGSRGADTQYF. CDR3 in DNA: TGCAGCGTTGAAGAGGGATCGCGGGGCGCAGATACGCAGTATTTT.

This clonotype has ten or more counts. Written as DNA, the CDR3 is TGTGCCAGCAAGCCCCCCGGTAGCACAGATACGCAGTATTTT. Amino acids: CASKPPGSTDTQYF. J is TRBJ2-3 and V is TRBV6-1; no firm D call. The V gene's germline CDR1 is MNHNS and CDR2 SASEGT. The V end lost 7 bases, the J end lost 0 bases, and 11 bases lay between the germline ends. This CDR3 has 14 residues.

This clonotype occurred many times. The V gene is TRBV9, the J gene TRBJ2-3, with no clear D. The germline V gene encodes CDR1 SGDLS and CDR2 YYNGEE. The length of the CDR3 is 15 residues. The V end was cut by 2 bases, the J end by 0 bases, with 10 bases between. The CDR3 reads CASSVTDASTDTQYF. The CDR3 DNA sequence: TGTGCCAGCAGCGTTACAGACGCTAGCACAGATACGCAGTATTTT.

This sequence joins TRBV2 and TRBJ2-1, with D perhaps matching TRBD2 (5 bases). CDR3 length equals 14 residues. Germline values: CDR1 SNHLY, CDR2 FYNNEI. The germline V and J ends were trimmed by 7 bases and 10 bases, with 20 bases remaining between them. CDR3: CASTPREGLGEQFF. DNA of the CDR3: TGTGCCAGCACCCCCAGAGAGGGTTTGGGCGAGCAGTTCTTC.

This clonotype was seen more than once but under ten times. This chain links TRBV24-1 with TRBJ2-7, with 8 bases identical to TRBD2. The CDR3 is 13 residues long. The ends lost 9 bases at V and 6 bases at J; junction bases unmatched: 9. Per germline, CDR1 KGHDR and CDR2 SFDVKD. For the CDR3, the DNA is TGTGCCACCGCAGCAGCGGGAGTCAGCGAGCAGTACTTC. It is translated as CATAAAGVSEQYF.